This TCR beta chain was captured in a study of cytomegalovirus exposure and HLA in healthy donors. Regarding the study as a whole: According to reports, the classifier identified cytomegalovirus status with high specificity and sensitivity. Specificity for CMV antigens was confirmed in vitro for a few of the CMV-associated chains.

V was pared by 6 bases and J by 1 base, with 6 bases of the junction left unmatched. CDR1 is MDHEN and CDR2 is SYDVKM in the germline V gene. The length of the CDR3 is 14 residues. Sequencing was performed with immunoSEQ multiplex PCR; in TCRdb, only in-frame clones are kept and a portion is missing. The table includes 150,000 to 180,000 clones, 80% to 90% detected once. About this clone: The antigen is undetermined.

This receptor was identified in a man aged 18 to 29 in good health and CMV-seropositive. V usage is TRBV28 and J usage is TRBJ2-7; 7 positions agree with TRBD1. What was sequenced was PBMCs. The CDR3 nucleotides read TGTGCCAGCAGCTTAGGGGGCCGATCCTACGAGCAGTACTTC. It translates to CASSLGGRSYEQYF.